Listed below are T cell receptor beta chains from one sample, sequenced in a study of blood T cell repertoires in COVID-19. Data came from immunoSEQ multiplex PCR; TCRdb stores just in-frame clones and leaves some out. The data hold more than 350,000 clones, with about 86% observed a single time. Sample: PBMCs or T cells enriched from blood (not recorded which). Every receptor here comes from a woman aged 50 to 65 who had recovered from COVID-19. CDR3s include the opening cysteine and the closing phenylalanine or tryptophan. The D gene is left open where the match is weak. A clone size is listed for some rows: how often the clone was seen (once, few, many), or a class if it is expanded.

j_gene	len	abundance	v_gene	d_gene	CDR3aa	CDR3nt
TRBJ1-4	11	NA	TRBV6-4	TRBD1	CASRTGEKLFF	TGTGCCAGCAGGACAGGGGAAAAACTGTTTTTT
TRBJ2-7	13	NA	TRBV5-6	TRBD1	CASSVRDRGEQYF	TGTGCCAGCAGCGTCCGGGACAGAGGGGAGCAGTACTTC
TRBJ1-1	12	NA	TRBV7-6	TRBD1	CASTGQGNEAFF	TGTGCCAGCACGGGACAGGGTAATGAAGCTTTCTTT
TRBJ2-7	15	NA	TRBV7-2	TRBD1	CASSPSLGQGYEQYF	TGTGCCAGCAGTCCTAGCCTGGGACAGGGCTACGAGCAGTACTTC
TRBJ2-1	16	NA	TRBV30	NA	CAWSEPATGSYNEQFF	TGTGCCTGGAGTGAACCCGCTACAGGCTCCTACAATGAGCAGTTCTTC
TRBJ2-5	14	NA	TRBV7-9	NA	CASSPRSNQETQYF	TGTGCCAGCAGCCCCAGGTCAAACCAAGAGACCCAGTACTTC
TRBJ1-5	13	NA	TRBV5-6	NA	CASSLDPGQPQHF	TGTGCCAGCAGCTTGGATCCCGGTCAGCCCCAGCATTTT
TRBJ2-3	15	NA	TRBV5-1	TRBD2	CASSRKTSSTDTQYF	TGCGCCAGCAGCCGAAAGACTAGCAGCACAGATACGCAGTATTTT
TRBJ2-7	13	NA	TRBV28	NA	CASSFTGYYEQYF	TGTGCCAGCAGTTTCACGGGGTACTACGAGCAGTACTTC
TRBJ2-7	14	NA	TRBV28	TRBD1	CASTWGTGAYEQYF	TGTGCCAGCACCTGGGGGACAGGGGCCTACGAGCAGTACTTC
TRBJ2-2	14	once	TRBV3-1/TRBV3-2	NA	CASSRLGGSGELFF	TGTGCCAGCAGCCGCCTCGGTGGTTCCGGGGAGCTGTTTTTT
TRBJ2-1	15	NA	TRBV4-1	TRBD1	CASSPTGQGYNEQFF	TGCGCCAGCAGCCCTACAGGACAGGGTTACAATGAGCAGTTCTTC
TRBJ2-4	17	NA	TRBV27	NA	CASSLSWGPVGKNIQYF	TGTGCCAGCAGCTTATCTTGGGGCCCGGTTGGCAAAAACATTCAGTACTTC
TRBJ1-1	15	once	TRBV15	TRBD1	CATSSWGTVGTEAFF	TGTGCCACCAGCTCATGGGGGACAGTGGGGACTGAAGCTTTCTTT
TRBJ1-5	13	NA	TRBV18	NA	CASSPDRNQPQHF	TGTGCCAGCTCACCAGACAGAAATCAGCCCCAGCATTTT
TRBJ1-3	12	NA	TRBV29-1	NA	CSVLQVGNTIYF	TGCAGCGTCCTACAGGTTGGAAACACCATATATTTT
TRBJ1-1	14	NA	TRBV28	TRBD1	CASRWTGTNTEAFF	TGTGCCAGCAGATGGACAGGGACGAACACTGAAGCTTTCTTT
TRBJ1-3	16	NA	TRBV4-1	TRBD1	CASSQHSTGGGNTIYF	TGCGCCAGCAGCCAACACTCGACAGGGGGTGGAAACACCATATATTTT
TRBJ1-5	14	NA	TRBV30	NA	CAWSVLGFDQPQHF	TGTGCCTGGAGTGTACTAGGTTTCGATCAGCCCCAGCATTTT
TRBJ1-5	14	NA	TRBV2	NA	CASRTTGINQPQHF	TGTGCCAGCAGAACGACAGGCATTAATCAGCCCCAGCATTTT
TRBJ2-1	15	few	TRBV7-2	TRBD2	CASSGTSGGVAEQFF	TGTGCCAGCAGCGGGACTAGCGGGGGTGTAGCTGAGCAGTTCTTC
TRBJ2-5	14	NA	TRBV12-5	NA	CASGSTGGQETQYF	TGTGCTAGTGGTTCTACAGGTGGACAAGAGACCCAGTACTTC
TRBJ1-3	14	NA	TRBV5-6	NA	CASSLAAQGNTIYF	TGTGCCAGCAGCTTGGCTGCCCAGGGAAACACCATATATTTT
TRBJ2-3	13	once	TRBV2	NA	CASRDSYTDTQYF	TGTGCCAGCAGGGACTCCTACACAGATACGCAGTATTTT
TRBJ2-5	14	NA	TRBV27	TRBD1	CASARTGSWETQYF	TGTGCCAGCGCCAGGACAGGGTCGTGGGAGACCCAGTACTTC
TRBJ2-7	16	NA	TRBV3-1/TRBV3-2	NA	CASSQDAGGPKPEQYF	TGTGCCAGCAGCCAAGACGCTGGCGGCCCGAAACCCGAGCAGTACTTC